The present entry profiles one T cell receptor (beta chain) with its context. Its specificity is unknown. This sample is drawn from a study of cytomegalovirus exposure and HLA in healthy donors. Study observations and caveats: A subsequent analysis found that TCR clusters from the first cohort also tended to co-occur in the 130 or so validation repertoires, with 94% of cluster scores above 0. The study labeled 150 to 200 TCR beta chains cytomegalovirus-associated.

Among the 120 or so subjects of the validation cohort, separate from the roughly 700-subject first cohort, were the donors. The method was immunoSEQ multiplex PCR; TCRdb's version includes in-frame clones alone and lacks a portion of them. The sample carries roughly 270,000 clones, roughly 90% recorded once. Input material: PBMCs. This sequence originates from a woman aged 18-29 years in good health and CMV-seronegative.

The DNA for the CDR3 is TGCAGCGTTGAAGAAAGAGCGGGAGGGTTGGATGAGCAGTTCTTC. It yields the protein CSVEERAGGLDEQFF. The rearrangement links TRBV29-1 to TRBJ2-1, with TRBD2 identical over 10 bases. This CDR3 contains 15 residues. The J segment lost 8 bases and the V segment lost 0 bases, leaving 7 bases of the junction unmatched. Germline CDR1 is SQVTM and CDR2 is ANQGSEA.